This TCR beta chain was sequenced in a study of cytomegalovirus exposure and HLA in healthy donors. The study's findings and limits: The likely explanation for a cluster of highly shared sequence variants was sequencing artifact. A later analysis reportedly identified an Asian-associated ancestry cluster as carrying fewer N-insertions than the approximately 670-donor mean.

This CDR3 comprises 13 residues. Between the trimmed V and J ends, which lost 2 bases and 5 bases, there was a span of 7 bases. CDR1 is MNHEY, CDR2 SMNVEV, per germline (reference sequence). With respect to this clone: The antigen remains unidentified.

60 Vbeta and 13 Jbeta primers were used in PCR. TCRdb's table, derived via immunoSEQ multiplex PCR, lists solely in-frame clones and lacks some. The sample table sets out tens of thousands of clones. The rearrangement links TRBV27 to TRBJ1-5; D is uncertain. Source material: PBMCs. The sequence was obtained from a man aged 35 to 55 in good health and CMV-seropositive. The chain's CDR3 is CASSLNGDQPQHF. Here the CDR3 DNA reads TGTGCCAGCAGTTTAAATGGAGATCAGCCCCAGCATTTT.